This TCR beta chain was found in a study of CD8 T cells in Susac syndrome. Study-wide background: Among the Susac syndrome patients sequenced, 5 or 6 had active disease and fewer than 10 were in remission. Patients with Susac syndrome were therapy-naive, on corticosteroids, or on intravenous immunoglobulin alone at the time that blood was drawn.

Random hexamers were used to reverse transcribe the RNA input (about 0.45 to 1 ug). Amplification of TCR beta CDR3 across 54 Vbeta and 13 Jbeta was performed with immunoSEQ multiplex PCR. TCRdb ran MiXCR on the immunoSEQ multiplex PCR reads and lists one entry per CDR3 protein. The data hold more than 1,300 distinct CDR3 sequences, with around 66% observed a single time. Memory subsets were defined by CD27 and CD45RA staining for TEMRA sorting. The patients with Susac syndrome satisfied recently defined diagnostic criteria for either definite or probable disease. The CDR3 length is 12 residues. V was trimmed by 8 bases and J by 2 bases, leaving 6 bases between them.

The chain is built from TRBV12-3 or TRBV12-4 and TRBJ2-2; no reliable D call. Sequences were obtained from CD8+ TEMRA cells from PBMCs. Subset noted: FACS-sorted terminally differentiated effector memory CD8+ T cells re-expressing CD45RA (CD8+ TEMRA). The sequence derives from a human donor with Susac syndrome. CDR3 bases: TGTGCCAGCTGTAATAACACCGGGGAGCTGTTTTTT. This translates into CASCNNTGELFF.